A single sample gave rise to the 8 T cell receptor beta chains below, sequenced in a study of T-cell memory formation after mild COVID-19 (dated by TCRdb to about 2021). Preparation of the library involved 5' RACE. Sequenced on an Illumina NovaSeq 6000. TCRdb reprocessing: public reads trimmed at Q25 with fastp, clones called with MiXCR, in-frame beta chains kept. Rows are unified per CDR3 protein, each entry keeping the most common DNA and genes. The sample table records over 400,000 distinct CDR3 sequences; 20% to 30% of these occur just once. The ten biggest clones cover about an eighth of the sample. The sample taken for sequencing was PBMCs or a T cell subset sorted from them (not recorded which). The receptors stem from an adult woman who had mild COVID-19 (a few samples of this study predate the infection). The sample titles of this study are shuffled in the database, so cell type and time point are left out; the donor was told from shared clones.

The rearrangement links TRBV7-8 to TRBJ1-1, with D possibly TRBD1 on 5 matching bases. Trimming cost V 0 bases and J 3 bases, with 14 bases left between them. CDR3 length: 16 residues. Germline values: CDR1 SGHVS, CDR2 FQNEAQ. The CDR3 here is CASSLALAGHHTEAFF. DNA of the CDR3: TGTGCCAGCAGCTTAGCTCTCGCGGGGCACCACACTGAAGCTTTCTTT.

This sequence joins TRBV7-9 and TRBJ1-1, with D perhaps TRBD1 (5 bases). Trimming removed 8 bases at V and 0 bases at J, with 13 bases between. The CDR3 is made up of 14 amino acids. Germline V gene sequence: CDR1 SEHNR, CDR2 FQNEAQ (reference sequence). In DNA, the CDR3 is TGTGCCAGCGTGCAGGGTGGGATGAACACTGAAGCTTTCTTT. Its translation is CASVQGGMNTEAFF.

V and J are TRBV7-6 and TRBJ2-5; the match to TRBD2 covers 15 bases. Trimming cost V 0 bases and J 4 bases; bases outside gene matches: 12. The germline gives CDR1 SGHVS, CDR2 FNYEAQ. The CDR3 runs to 20 residues. CDR3 DNA: TGTGCCAGCAGCTTAGCGCCCGGACTAGCGGGAGGGAAGTCGCGAGAGACCCAGTACTTC. It encodes CASSLAPGLAGGKSRETQYF.

This clonotype was seen a few times. The chain links TRBV19 to TRBJ2-3; 8 bases agree with TRBD1. The V gene end was trimmed by 10 bases and the J gene end by 4 bases; junction bases not matched to a gene: 13. Germline V gene lookup returns CDR1 LNHDA and CDR2 SQIVND (reference sequence). This CDR3 spans 15 amino acids. The CDR3 nucleotides read TGTGCCACCACCCCCGGGGTGACAGGGGCAGATACGCAGTATTTT. Its translation: CATTPGVTGADTQYF.

This clonotype was recorded a few times. This chain links TRBV20-1 with TRBJ1-5, with D maybe TRBD1 (6 bases). Trimming took 0 bases from V and 2 from J, leaving 11 bases between them. This CDR3 region has 15 residues. Germline V gene data show CDR1 as DFQATT and CDR2 as SNEGSKA (reference sequence). Here the CDR3 reads CSARDSGAGNQPQHF. The DNA of the CDR3 is TGCAGTGCTAGAGATTCAGGGGCTGGCAATCAGCCCCAGCATTTT.

In this sample, this clonotype turned up a few times. J is TRBJ2-7 and V is TRBV6-2 or TRBV6-3, with D possibly matching TRBD1 (6 bases). V lost 2 bases and J lost 2, with 13 bases in between. Germline CDR1 and CDR2: MNHEY and SVGEGT. CDR3 length equals 15 residues. The CDR3 DNA reads TGTGCCAGCAGTTACCGGGTGGGGGCCGCCTACGAGCAGTACTTC. Translation: CASSYRVGAAYEQYF.

The gene calls are TRBV15 and TRBJ2-3, with D perhaps matching TRBD2 (6 bases). The CDR3 extends over 17 amino acids. V shed 3 bases and J shed 5 bases, with 21 bases lying between them. Germline assignment: CDR1 LNHNV and CDR2 YYDKDF (reference sequence). CDR3 nucleotide sequence: TGTGCCACCAGCAGCCGCCGGAGGGGCATATTAGGAGATACGCAGTATTTT. Residues: CATSSRRRGILGDTQYF. The entire variable domain, with the rest obtained from reference TRBV15 and TRBJ2-3, is as follows: DAMVIQNPRYQVTQFGKPVTLSCSQTLNHNVMYWYQQKSSQAPKLLFHYYDKDFNNEADTPDNFQSRRPNTSFCFLDIRSPGLGDTAMYLCATSSRRRGILGDTQYFGPGTRLTVL.

The chain carries TRBV7-9 and TRBJ2-7, with D possibly TRBD2 on 5 matching bases. Germline CDR1 reads SEHNR; CDR2 reads FQNEAQ (reference sequence). The CDR3 length is 16 residues. The V end was cut by 0 bases, the J end by 7 bases, with 19 bases between. The CDR3 bases are TGTGCCAGCAGCTTAGCAACCAGGTCACCTTGGGAGGAGCAGTACTTC. Protein product: CASSLATRSPWEEQYF.